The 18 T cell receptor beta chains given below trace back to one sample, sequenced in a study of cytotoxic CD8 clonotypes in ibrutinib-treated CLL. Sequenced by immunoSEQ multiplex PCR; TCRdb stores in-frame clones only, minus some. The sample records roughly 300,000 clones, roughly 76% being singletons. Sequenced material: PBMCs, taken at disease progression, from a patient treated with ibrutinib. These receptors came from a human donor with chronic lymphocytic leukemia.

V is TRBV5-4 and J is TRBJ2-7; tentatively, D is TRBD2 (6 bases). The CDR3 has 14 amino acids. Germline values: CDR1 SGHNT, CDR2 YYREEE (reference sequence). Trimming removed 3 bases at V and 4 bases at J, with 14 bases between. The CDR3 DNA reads TGTGCCAGCAGCTCCCGGGACTCCTATTACGAGCAGTACTTC. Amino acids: CASSSRDSYYEQYF.

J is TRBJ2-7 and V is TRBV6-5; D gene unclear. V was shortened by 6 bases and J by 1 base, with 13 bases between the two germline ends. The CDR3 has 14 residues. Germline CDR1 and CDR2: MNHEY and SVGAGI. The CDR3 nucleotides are TGTGCCAGCAGCGAGGAGTTTCTTTCCTACGAGCAGTACTTC. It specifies CASSEEFLSYEQYF.

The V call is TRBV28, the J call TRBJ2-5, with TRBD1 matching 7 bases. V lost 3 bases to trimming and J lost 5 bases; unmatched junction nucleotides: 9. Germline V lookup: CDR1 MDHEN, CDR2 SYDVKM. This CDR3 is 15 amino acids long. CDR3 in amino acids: CASSFALGTVETQYF. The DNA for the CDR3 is TGTGCCAGCAGTTTTGCTCTCGGGACAGTGGAGACCCAGTACTTC.

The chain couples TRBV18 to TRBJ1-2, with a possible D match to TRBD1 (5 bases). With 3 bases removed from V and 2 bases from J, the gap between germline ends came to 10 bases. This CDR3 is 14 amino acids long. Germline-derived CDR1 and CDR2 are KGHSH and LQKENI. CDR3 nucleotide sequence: TGTGCCAGCTCACCTTTGACAGTCAACTATGGCTACACCTTC. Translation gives CASSPLTVNYGYTF.

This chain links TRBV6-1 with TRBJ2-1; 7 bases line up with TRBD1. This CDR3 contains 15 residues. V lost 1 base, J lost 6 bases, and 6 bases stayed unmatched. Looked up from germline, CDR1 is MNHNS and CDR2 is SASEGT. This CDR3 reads CASSEDRGRGNEQFF. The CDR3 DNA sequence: TGTGCCAGCAGTGAAGACAGGGGAAGAGGCAATGAGCAGTTCTTC.

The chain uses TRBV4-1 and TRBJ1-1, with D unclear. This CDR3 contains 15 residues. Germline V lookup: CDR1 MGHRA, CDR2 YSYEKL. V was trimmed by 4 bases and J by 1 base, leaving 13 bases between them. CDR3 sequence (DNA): TGCGCCAGCAGCCGCCAAGGCCGACAGAACACTGAAGCTTTCTTT. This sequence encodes CASSRQGRQNTEAFF.

CDR3 amino acids: CSVAGGAQPYEQYF. The CDR3 DNA is TGCAGCGTCGCCGGGGGGGCACAACCCTACGAGCAGTACTTC. The rearrangement joins TRBV29-1 to TRBJ2-7; TRBD2 matches 8 bases. V trimming: 6 bases; J trimming: 2 bases; junction bases outside the gene matches: 9. CDR1 SQVTM and CDR2 ANQGSEA come from the germline V gene. CDR3 length: 14 residues.

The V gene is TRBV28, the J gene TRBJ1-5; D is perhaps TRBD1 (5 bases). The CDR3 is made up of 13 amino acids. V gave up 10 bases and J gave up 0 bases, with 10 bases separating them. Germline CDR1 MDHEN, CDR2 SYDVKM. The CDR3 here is CATDRYSNQPQHF. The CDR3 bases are TGTGCCACTGACAGATATAGCAATCAGCCCCAGCATTTT.

Here the CDR3 reads CASSDDRFGGANEKLFF. CDR3 in DNA: TGTGCCAGCAGTGACGATCGATTTGGGGGGGCAAATGAAAAACTGTTTTTT. This chain connects TRBV6-1 to TRBJ1-4; TRBD1 might be the D (6 bases). Deletions cut 3 bases from V and 5 bases from J, with 19 bases between. Germline V gene lookup returns CDR1 MNHNS and CDR2 SASEGT. The CDR3 sequence is 17 residues long.

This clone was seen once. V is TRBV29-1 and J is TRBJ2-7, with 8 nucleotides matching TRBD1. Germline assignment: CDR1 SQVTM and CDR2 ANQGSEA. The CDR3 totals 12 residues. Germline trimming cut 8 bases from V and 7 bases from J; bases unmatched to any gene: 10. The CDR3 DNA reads TGCAGCCACCAGGGCAGGGGGCGAGAGCAGTACTTC. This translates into CSHQGRGREQYF.

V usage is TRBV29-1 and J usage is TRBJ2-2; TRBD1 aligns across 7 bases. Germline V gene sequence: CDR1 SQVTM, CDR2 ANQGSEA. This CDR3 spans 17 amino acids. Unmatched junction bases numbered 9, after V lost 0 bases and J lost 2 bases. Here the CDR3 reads CSVEDPTQGVNTGELFF. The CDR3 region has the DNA TGCAGCGTTGAAGATCCCACTCAGGGGGTTAACACCGGGGAGCTGTTTTTT.

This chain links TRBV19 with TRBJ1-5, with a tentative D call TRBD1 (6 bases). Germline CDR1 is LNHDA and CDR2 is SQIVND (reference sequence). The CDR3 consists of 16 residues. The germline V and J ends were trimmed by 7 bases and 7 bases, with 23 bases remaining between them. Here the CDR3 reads CASNPQGRGSSQPQHF. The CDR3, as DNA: TGTGCCAGTAACCCACAGGGCAGGGGATCTTCCCAGCCCCAGCATTTT.

The CDR3 protein is CASSYGGEGLYGYTF. The CDR3, as DNA: TGCGCCAGCAGCTATGGCGGGGAGGGGCTCTATGGCTACACCTTC. The chain couples TRBV5-1 to TRBJ1-2, with D possibly being TRBD1 (5 bases). The CDR3 runs 15 residues. The germline gives CDR1 SGHRS, CDR2 YFSETQ. The germline V and J ends were trimmed by 3 bases and 4 bases, with 16 bases remaining between them.

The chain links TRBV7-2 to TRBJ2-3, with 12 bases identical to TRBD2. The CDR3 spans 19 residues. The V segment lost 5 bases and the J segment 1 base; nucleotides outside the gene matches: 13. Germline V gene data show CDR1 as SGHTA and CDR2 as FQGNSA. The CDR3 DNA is TGTGCCAGCAGCCTAATGACTAGCGGGAGATGGGGAGGCACAGATACGCAGTATTTT. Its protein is CASSLMTSGRWGGTDTQYF.

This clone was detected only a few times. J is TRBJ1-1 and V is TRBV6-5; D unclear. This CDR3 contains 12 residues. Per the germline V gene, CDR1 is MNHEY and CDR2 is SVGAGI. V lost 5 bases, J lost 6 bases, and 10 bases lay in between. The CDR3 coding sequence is TGTGCCAGCAGTCAAGGAACCTCTGAAGCTTTCTTT. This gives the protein CASSQGTSEAFF.

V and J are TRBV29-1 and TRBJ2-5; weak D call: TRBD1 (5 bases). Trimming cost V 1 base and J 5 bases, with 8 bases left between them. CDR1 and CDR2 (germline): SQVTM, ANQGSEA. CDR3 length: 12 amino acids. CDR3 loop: CSVEVNRETQYF. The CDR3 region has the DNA TGCAGCGTTGAAGTTAACAGGGAGACCCAGTACTTC.

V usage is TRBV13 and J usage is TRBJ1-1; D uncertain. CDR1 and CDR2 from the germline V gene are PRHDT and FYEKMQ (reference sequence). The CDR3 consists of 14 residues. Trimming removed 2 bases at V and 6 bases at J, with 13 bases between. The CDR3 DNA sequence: TGTGCCAGCAGCTTAATGTTGAAGGGCGCTGAAGCTTTCTTT. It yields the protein CASSLMLKGAEAFF.

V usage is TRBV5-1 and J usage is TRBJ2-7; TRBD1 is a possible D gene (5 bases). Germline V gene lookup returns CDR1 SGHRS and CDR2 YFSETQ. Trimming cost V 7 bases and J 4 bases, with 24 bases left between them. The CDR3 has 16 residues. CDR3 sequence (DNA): TGCGCCAGCGCCCTCCCCGGGCGGCAGGGAAAATACGAGCAGTACTTC. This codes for CASALPGRQGKYEQYF.